This entry lists 8 T cell receptor beta chains sequenced from one sample in a study of T cell repertoires in cytomegalovirus infection. From the reads, TCRdb called clonotypes with MiXCR, one entry per CDR3 protein. This sample has approximately 350,000 distinct CDR3 sequences; about 34% occur once, and the top ten carry about 13%. What these receptors recognize is not known. The material was cultured PBMCs, obtained from culture after CMV antigen stimulation. The receptor source for this set is a human donor in good health (CMV status not recorded). Some clones in this sample may be carry-over from other donors' samples.

The gene calls are TRBV18 and TRBJ1-1; maybe TRBD1 (6 bases). The CDR3 length is 16 residues. The V end lost 0 bases, the J end lost 1 base, and 12 bases lay between the germline ends. CDR1 is KGHSH, CDR2 LQKENI, per germline. The CDR3 DNA reads as TGTGCCAGCTCACCACCGACAGGTATGAGGAACACTGAAGCTTTCTTT. Translating gives CASSPPTGMRNTEAFF.

This clonotype was picked up a small number of times. The rearrangement uses TRBV7-2 and TRBJ2-3; D is unclear. Germline lookup yields CDR1 SGHTA and CDR2 FQGNSA. Trimming shortened V by 5 bases and J by 0 bases, and 12 bases separated the two germline ends. CDR3 length equals 15 residues. Here the CDR3 reads CASSLLRWSTDTQYF. DNA for the CDR3: TGTGCCAGCAGCCTACTTAGGTGGAGCACAGATACGCAGTATTTT.

The chain is built from TRBV11-2 and TRBJ2-1; TRBD2 matches at 15 bases. CDR3 length equals 21 residues. The germline gives CDR1 SGHAT, CDR2 FQNNGV. J gave up 0 bases and V 1 base, and 10 bases lay outside the gene matches. This chain's CDR3 is CASSLGGRTSGRASSYNEQFF. The CDR3 coding sequence is TGTGCCAGCAGCTTAGGTGGTAGGACTAGCGGGAGGGCCTCCTCCTACAATGAGCAGTTCTTC.

The rearrangement links TRBV3-1 to TRBJ2-1, with D unclear. The germline gives CDR1 LGHDT, CDR2 YNNKEL (reference sequence). The CDR3 consists of 16 residues. Between the trimmed V and J ends, which lost 2 bases and 0 bases, there was a span of 11 bases. The CDR3 DNA sequence: TGTGCCAGCAGCCAATCGACTGGTAGCTCCTACAATGAGCAGTTCTTC. Translating gives CASSQSTGSSYNEQFF.

This clonotype was recorded once. The V and J genes are TRBV20-1 and TRBJ1-5, with a weak D call TRBD1 (6 bases). This CDR3 comprises 16 residues. Looked up from germline, CDR1 is DFQATT and CDR2 is SNEGSKA (reference sequence). The ends were cut back, 3 bases at V and 6 bases at J, with 21 bases in the middle. CDR3 protein: CSASPQGDSIGQPQHF. The DNA of the CDR3 is TGCAGTGCTAGTCCACAGGGAGATAGTATTGGTCAGCCCCAGCATTTT.

This clonotype was seen many times. The chain has TRBV6-1 and TRBJ2-7; 8 bases are a match to TRBD2. The V segment lost 6 bases and the J segment 0 bases; nucleotides outside the gene matches: 10. Germline values: CDR1 MNHNS, CDR2 SASEGT. This CDR3 has 16 residues. In DNA, the CDR3 is TGTGCCAGCAGCCCGTTCACTAGCGGTCTCTCCTACGAGCAGTACTTC. Translating gives CASSPFTSGLSYEQYF.

This clonotype was seen repeatedly, ten times or more. The chain employs TRBV9 and TRBJ2-1, with D hard to call. V was cut by 2 bases and J by 7 bases, with 13 bases left in between. Per germline, CDR1 SGDLS and CDR2 YYNGEE. The CDR3 totals 14 residues. The CDR3 protein is CASSVRLVPNEQFF. The CDR3 nucleotides are TGTGCCAGCAGCGTTCGGCTAGTCCCGAATGAGCAGTTCTTC.

The chain links TRBV6-1 to TRBJ2-5, with D perhaps matching TRBD2 (6 bases). Germline-derived CDR1 and CDR2 are MNHNS and SASEGT. Trimming stripped 5 bases from V and 2 bases from J, with 12 bases between. This CDR3 has 14 residues. CDR3 nucleotide sequence: TGTGCCAGCAGTCGATCGCGGGATCAAGAGACCCAGTACTTC. It is translated as CASSRSRDQETQYF.